This T cell receptor beta chain appears in the sequencing data of a study of Graves' ophthalmopathy and Graves' hyperthyroidism. This clonotype was recorded at least ten times. This CDR3 contains 12 residues. CDR1 and CDR2 (germline): SNHLY, FYNNEI. Trimming removed 9 bases from V and 0 bases from J, with 8 bases in between. Scientists amplified the TCR beta CDR3 regions from RNA transcripts. Following a first-round RT-PCR that used HTBI primers, a second-round multiplex PCR was carried out. TCRdb fed the multiplex PCR reads into MiXCR, producing one record per CDR3 protein. This sample has 1 million to 1.3 million distinct CDR3 sequences, with less than 45% found just once.

The sample was peripheral blood or thyroid tissue (not recorded which). This clonotype originated in an adult man with Graves' hyperthyroidism. The V gene is TRBV2, the J gene TRBJ2-5; possible D gene TRBD1, 5 bases. CDR3 loop: CARRGDQETQYF. As DNA, the CDR3 is TGTGCCAGAAGGGGTGACCAAGAGACCCAGTACTTC.